The present T cell receptor (beta chain) was sequenced within a study of blood T cell repertoires in COVID-19. Study context: Acute and convalescent COVID-19 specimens originated in the United States, Italy and Spain. T cells, B-cell-depleted T cells, or PBMCs provided the cDNA or gDNA that served as material.

Per the original data handling: Reference gene primers were amplified, and this amplification served to estimate nucleated cell counts. Only in-frame clones appear in the TCRdb table, and some are missing; sequencing was by immunoSEQ multiplex PCR. D and trimming were read from the DNA, whereas the V and J calls and clone size are those reported in that table. The table shows about 100,000 clones, with about three quarters occurring only once. The TCR was taken from a man in his 70s with acute or convalescent COVID-19. Specimen: peripheral blood.

The CDR3 spells CASSKRDRGLSPLHF. The CDR3 bases are TGTGCCAGCAGCAAGCGGGACAGGGGACTCTCACCCCTCCACTTT. The chain employs TRBV5-5 and TRBJ1-6, with 10 positions matching TRBD1. Germline trimming cut 4 bases from V and 10 bases from J; bases unmatched to any gene: 8. Germline CDR1 and CDR2: SGHKS and YYEKEE (reference sequence). There are 15 residues in the CDR3.